Described below is a single TCR beta chain sequence and its context. What it binds is unknown. Generated by immunoSEQ multiplex PCR, the TCRdb table keeps only in-frame clones and is missing some. The sample shows approximately 94,000 clones, about 88% of them seen only once. The sample comes from a study of T cell responses to AZD1222 COVID-19 vaccine. The CDR3 has 16 residues. Germline V gene sequence: CDR1 SQVTM, CDR2 ANQGSEA. The junction had 8 bases not matched to a gene; V was cut back by 2 bases and J by 4 bases. Notes on the study in general: Variant regions that are unmutated are reportedly the target of nearly half of spike-specific TCRs. Donors were largely white British and mainly female; clonal diversity was possibly underestimated. The study sampled repertoires only after the peak T cell response. CD4 TCRs associated with vaccination spanned spike, dominating at 160-218 and 743-854.

This sample comprised peripheral blood, obtained on day 0 of AZD1222 vaccination. The source of this sequence is an adult in good health. The V and J genes are TRBV29-1 and TRBJ2-3; 11 nucleotides line up with TRBD2. The DNA of the CDR3 is TGCAGCGTTGAACCACTAGCGGGAGTCATCGCAGATACGCAGTATTTT. Residues: CSVEPLAGVIADTQYF.